This T cell receptor (beta chain) was retrieved from a study of T cell responses to AZD1222 COVID-19 vaccine. The study, taken as a whole, reports: Repertoire sampling was restricted to post-peak T cell response timepoints. At study baseline, merely several AZD1222 recipients were seropositive. Donors were chiefly white British, with a greater number of females, and clonal diversity was perhaps underestimated.

The V gene lost 3 bases and the J gene lost 1 base, with 8 bases spanning the gap. Germline V gives CDR1 SGHTA, CDR2 FQGTGA. This CDR3 region has 14 residues. Profiling relied on immunoSEQ multiplex PCR, and the TCRdb table lists in-frame clones only, not all of them. Of about 150,000 clones in the sample, approximately 90% were seen once. As for this clone: Its antigen is as yet unknown.

The chain combines TRBV7-3 with TRBJ2-3; D remains ambiguous. This sequence originates from an adult who received the AZD1222 COVID-19 vaccine. The sequencing here drew on peripheral blood, taken 28 days after the second AZD1222 dose. The CDR3 region is CASSLNSGTDTQYF. CDR3 DNA sequence: TGTGCCAGCAGCTTGAACAGCGGCACAGATACGCAGTATTTT. Combining the CDR3 with reference TRBV7-3 and TRBJ2-3 gives the whole variable domain GAGVSQTPSNKVTEKGKYVELRCDPISGHTALYWYRQSLGQGPEFLIYFQGTGAADDSGLPNDRFFAVRPEGSVSTLKIQRTERGDSAVYLCASSLNSGTDTQYFGPGTRLTVL.